This T cell receptor (beta chain) was identified in a study of T cell repertoires in ileal Crohn's disease. For the study at large: At surgery, 30% to 40% of patients smoked, with median disease duration roughly 7.2 years. Study-wide results and limits: Clonality above 26.8% at surgery always came with endoscopic recurrence. Compared with CD4 T cells, sorted CD8 cells carried more expanded clones.

As for this clone: What it binds is unknown.

TCRdb's table, derived via immunoSEQ multiplex PCR, lists solely in-frame clones and lacks some. The table has around 15,000 clones, approximately 94% seen once; the top ten hold around 3.7%. CDR1 and CDR2 from the germline V gene are LNHDA and SQIVND (reference sequence). Germline trimming cut 6 bases from V and 4 bases from J; bases unmatched to any gene: 10. This CDR3 is 15 amino acids long. The chain recombines TRBV19 with TRBJ2-7, with 9 bases matching TRBD1. This clonotype originated in an adult with Crohn's disease. Material: ileal tissue. Written as DNA, the CDR3 is TGTGCCAGTAGCACCACAGGGGGCGTATGGTACGAGCAGTACTTC. Its protein is CASSTTGGVWYEQYF.